These 14 T cell receptor beta chains share one sample of origin, sequenced in a study of type 1 regulatory T cells. TCRdb redid the calling of the reads with MiXCR, one entry per CDR3 protein. The sample comprises approximately 20,000 distinct CDR3 sequences, 10% to 13% of which are singletons, and more than 2.5% rests with the top ten. Sequencing used CD4+ T cells, either the whole sample or a sorted fraction (not recorded which). Receptors originate from a human donor in good health.

On this clonotype: Since a much larger clone is just one base distant, this may be a read error. Since no conserved phenylalanine or tryptophan closes the CDR3, a read error is the likely cause. The chain is built from TRBV14 and TRBJ2-7, with 11 bases identical to TRBD2. The V segment lost 0 bases and the J segment 5 bases; nucleotides outside the gene matches: 6. CDR3 size: 16 residues. The germline gives CDR1 SGHDN, CDR2 FVKESK. The chain's CDR3 is CASSQEASGRYHEQYL. The CDR3 DNA sequence: TGTGCCAGCAGCCAAGAGGCTAGCGGGAGGTACCACGAGCAGTACCTC.

V gene TRBV5-4 combines with J gene TRBJ2-4; the match to TRBD1 covers 7 bases. J gave up 15 bases and V 4 bases, and 22 bases lay outside the gene matches. Germline CDR1 and CDR2: SGHNT and YYREEE (reference sequence). CDR3 length: 16 residues. As DNA, the CDR3 is TGTGCCAGCAGCACCGCAACCGGGACAGCCCGCAGTAGATCGTACTTC. Its translation is CASSTATGTARSRSYF. Filled out from reference TRBV5-4 and TRBJ2-4, the complete variable domain reads ETGVTQSPTHLIKTRGQQVTLRCSSQSGHNTVSWYQQALGQGPQFIFQYYREEENGRGNFPPRFSGLQFPNYSSELNVNALELDDSALYLCASSTATGTARSRSYFGAGTRLSVL.

In this sample, this clonotype turned up many times. V is TRBV7-2 and J is TRBJ2-3, with D uncertain. V was pared by 2 bases and J by 5 bases, with 8 bases between. The V gene's germline CDR1 is SGHTA and CDR2 FQGNSA. The CDR3 length is 13 residues. This chain's CDR3 is CASSLPEIDTQYF. DNA of the CDR3: TGTGCCAGCAGCTTACCGGAAATAGATACGCAGTATTTT.

By share, this clonotype ranks as medium-sized (0.01 to 0.1%). The chain joins TRBV6-1 to TRBJ2-1; TRBD2 is a possible D gene (6 bases). The V and J ends lost 2 bases and 13 bases respectively, with 12 bases between them. The CDR3 runs 12 residues. Per the germline V gene, CDR1 is MNHNS and CDR2 is SASEGT. The CDR3 DNA reads TGTGCCAGCAGTGAATCTAGCGATTACCAGTTCTTC. It specifies CASSESSDYQFF.

This clonotype was counted only a few times. The chain uses TRBV20-1 and TRBJ2-5; 10 nucleotides align to TRBD2. With V trimmed by 2 bases and J by 5 bases, 11 bases remained unmatched. Germline V gene data show CDR1 as DFQATT and CDR2 as SNEGSKA (reference sequence). The CDR3 loop spans 16 amino acids. This CDR3 reads CSARNPSGGPLETQYF. The CDR3 coding sequence is TGCAGTGCTAGAAATCCTAGCGGGGGTCCTCTGGAGACCCAGTACTTC.

CDR3 nucleotide sequence: TGTGCCAGCAGTCCCTCGGGCGGGAGTTTGGTCTATACGCAGTATTTT. This codes for CASSPSGGSLVYTQYF. The chain recombines TRBV7-9 with TRBJ2-3, with 7 bases matching TRBD2. The trim removed 6 bases at V and 7 bases at J, leaving 16 bases unmatched. The germline V gene encodes CDR1 SEHNR and CDR2 FQNEAQ (reference sequence). The CDR3 is made up of 16 amino acids.

This clonotype appeared many times. The chain uses TRBV7-2 and TRBJ1-5; tentative D call: TRBD1 (5 bases). The germline V and J ends were trimmed by 1 base and 2 bases, with 9 bases remaining between them. Per germline, CDR1 SGHTA and CDR2 FQGNSA. The CDR3 is 15 residues long. CDR3: CASSLVQGGNQPQHF. The DNA for the CDR3 is TGTGCCAGCAGCTTAGTTCAGGGTGGCAATCAGCCCCAGCATTTT.

This clonotype rates as medium-sized (0.01 to 0.1%). The chain recombines TRBV9 with TRBJ1-1, with a tentative D call TRBD1 (5 bases). With 3 bases removed from V and 1 base from J, the gap between germline ends came to 10 bases. The CDR3 consists of 14 residues. The V gene's germline CDR1 is SGDLS and CDR2 YYNGEE. Here the CDR3 DNA reads TGTGCCAGCAGCGAACAGGTCAAGAACACTGAAGCTTTCTTT. It encodes CASSEQVKNTEAFF.

This clonotype counts as medium-sized. The V gene is TRBV6-5, the J gene TRBJ2-1; 12 bases are a match to TRBD1. V was pared by 0 bases and J by 8 bases, with 2 bases of the junction left unmatched. CDR1 and CDR2 from the germline V gene are MNHEY and SVGAGI. This CDR3 contains 15 residues. The CDR3 here is CASSYSGQGAYEQFF. As DNA, the CDR3 is TGTGCCAGCAGTTACTCGGGACAGGGGGCCTATGAGCAGTTCTTC.

The chain carries TRBV4-3 and TRBJ2-1; 9 bases fit TRBD2. Germline V CDR1 and CDR2: LGHNA, YSLEER. The CDR3 has 16 amino acids. V dropped 0 bases and J dropped 5; count of bases not matched to a gene: 5. The CDR3 reads CASSQDSSGIDNEQFF. CDR3 DNA: TGCGCCAGCAGCCAAGATTCTAGCGGGATTGACAATGAGCAGTTCTTC.

In its sample, this clonotype was seen many times. A read error may produce the germline difference seen at one junction end. The chain has TRBV6-1 and TRBJ2-5; D not resolved. This CDR3 is built from 14 residues. CDR1 is MNHNS, CDR2 SASEGT, per germline. Written as DNA, the CDR3 is TGTGCCAGCAGTGAAGCGCAGTACCAAGGGACCCAGTACTTC. Its translation: CASSEAQYQGTQYF.

Notes on this clonotype: A much larger clone lies a single base off, so this may be a read error. The chain employs TRBV24-1 and TRBJ2-1, with TRBD1 identical over 9 bases. The CDR3 has 16 amino acids. Germline CDR1 reads KGHDR; CDR2 reads SFDVKD. The CDR3 coding sequence is TGTGTCACCAGTGACGCGGGGACAGGGATCTACAATGAGCAGTTCTTC. Translated: CVTSDAGTGIYNEQFF.

This clonotype was observed at least ten times. CDR3 in amino acids: CASGPGGGDTQYF. The CDR3 DNA reads TGCGCCAGCGGGCCAGGAGGTGGAGATACGCAGTATTTT. The gene calls are TRBV5-1 and TRBJ2-3, with a possible D match to TRBD2 (5 bases). Trimming took off 7 bases at V and 5 bases at J, with 14 bases between the two ends. Germline CDR1 and CDR2: SGHRS and YFSETQ. The CDR3 covers 13 residues.

Relative to its sample, this clonotype is medium-sized. CDR3: CASSFGRAETQYF. In DNA, the CDR3 is TGTGCCAGCAGTTTTGGCAGGGCCGAGACCCAGTACTTC. J is TRBJ2-5 and V is TRBV28, with D perhaps TRBD1 (5 bases). The CDR3 length is 13 residues. Trimming removed 3 bases at V and 5 bases at J, with 10 bases between. Germline lookup yields CDR1 MDHEN and CDR2 SYDVKM.